Below are 30 T cell receptor beta chains sequenced from a single sample in a study of PD-L1 blockade in urothelial cancer (TCRdb year 2017). Interpreted using the paper, the time point label stands for: pretreatment tumor sample. The method was the immunoSEQ multiplex PCR assay. The clones in this table, taken by TCRdb from immuneACCESS, are in-frame only. Not every clone is retained; where verified, under half of the shortfall comes from an unresolved V gene, and the cause of the rest is unknown. This sample holds 30,000 to 40,000 clones; about a third were observed only once. The ten largest clones take up around 8.9% of the sample. Sample: tumor tissue, taken before atezolizumab (anti-PD-L1) treatment. These receptors were taken from a man between 60 and 70 years old with urothelial cancer.

The chain combines TRBV6-8 with TRBJ1-5, with TRBD1 matching 7 bases. The CDR3 is 15 amino acids. CDR1 MNHGY and CDR2 SAAAGT come from the germline V gene. V was clipped by 8 bases and J by 7 bases; unmatched bases: 14. This CDR3 reads CASLRTQGSKQPQHF. CDR3 DNA: TGTGCCAGCCTAAGAACACAGGGGAGTAAACAGCCCCAGCATTTT.

The table lists this clone with a few counts. The V gene is TRBV6-8, the J gene TRBJ1-2, with TRBD1 matching over 8 bases. Germline V gene sequence: CDR1 MNHGY, CDR2 SAAAGT. J gave up 1 base and V 5 bases, and 6 bases lay outside the gene matches. This CDR3 spans 15 amino acids. Here the CDR3 reads CASSPDRGHNYGYTF. In nucleotides, the CDR3 is TGTGCCAGCAGTCCCGACAGGGGTCATAACTATGGCTACACCTTC.

This clone was counted between two and nine times. For the CDR3, the DNA is TGTGCCAGCTCACCAGAATGGGGGAGCAATCAGCCCCAGCATTTT. It translates to CASSPEWGSNQPQHF. This sequence joins TRBV18 and TRBJ1-5, with D possibly matching TRBD1 (5 bases). The CDR3 is 15 amino acids. V lost 2 bases and J 1 base, leaving 9 bases between the germline ends. Germline V lookup: CDR1 KGHSH, CDR2 LQKENI.

This rearrangement joins TRBV29-1 to TRBJ2-7, with TRBD1 matching 8 bases. CDR3 size: 13 residues. Germline values: CDR1 SQVTM, CDR2 ANQGSEA. The ends lost 4 bases at V and 3 bases at J; junction bases unmatched: 5. The CDR3, as DNA: TGCAGCGTTGTGCGTGGGACAGGCTACGAGCAGTACTTC. This translates into CSVVRGTGYEQYF.

The chain couples TRBV9 to TRBJ2-7, with 11 nucleotides matching TRBD1. CDR1 SGDLS and CDR2 YYNGEE come from the germline V gene. V shed 6 bases, J shed 6 bases, and the junction held 11 bases outside the gene matches. This CDR3 comprises 15 residues. This chain's CDR3 is CASTLVPGQGGEQYF. In DNA, the CDR3 is TGTGCCAGCACTCTAGTCCCGGGACAGGGGGGCGAGCAGTACTTC.

The V gene is TRBV11-3, the J gene TRBJ1-4; weak D call: TRBD1 (5 bases). Germline values: CDR1 SGHNT, CDR2 YENEEA. The V gene lost 5 bases and the J gene lost 0 bases, with 13 bases spanning the gap. This CDR3 is built from 16 residues. The CDR3 DNA reads as TGTGCCAGCAGCCCTGGATGGGGGACAACTAATGAAAAACTGTTTTTT. Its translation: CASSPGWGTTNEKLFF.

This chain joins TRBV19 and TRBJ1-1; 7 bases line up with TRBD1. The V gene end was trimmed by 4 bases and the J gene end by 1 base; junction bases not matched to a gene: 9. The CDR3 contains 16 residues. Germline CDR1 is LNHDA and CDR2 is SQIVND (reference sequence). CDR3 residues: CASSKSRDRQNTEAFF. Here the CDR3 DNA reads TGTGCCAGTAGTAAGTCCCGGGACAGACAGAACACTGAAGCTTTCTTT.

The chain joins TRBV5-1 to TRBJ1-5, with a possible D match to TRBD1 (5 bases). The germline gives CDR1 SGHRS, CDR2 YFSETQ. Trimming shortened V by 1 base and J by 0 bases, and 26 bases separated the two germline ends. This CDR3 spans 21 amino acids. CDR3 in amino acids: CASSLYLSRARLNNSNQPQHF. Written as DNA, the CDR3 is TGCGCCAGCAGCTTGTATCTATCCAGGGCTCGACTCAACAATAGCAATCAGCCCCAGCATTTT.

The chain uses TRBV18 and TRBJ2-7; maybe TRBD1 (5 bases). The germline V gene encodes CDR1 KGHSH and CDR2 LQKENI. CDR3 length: 14 amino acids. Trimming removed 0 bases at V and 3 bases at J, with 9 bases between. Here the CDR3 reads CASSPPGAIYEQYF. CDR3 bases: TGTGCCAGCTCACCACCTGGGGCTATCTACGAGCAGTACTTC. The variable domain in full, with the rest retrieved from reference TRBV18 and TRBJ2-7, is NAGVMQNPRHLVRRRGQEARLRCSPMKGHSHVYWYRQLPEEGLKFMVYLQKENIIDESGMPKERFSAEFPKEGPSILRIQQVVRGDSAAYFCASSPPGAIYEQYFGPGTRLTVT.

This rearrangement joins TRBV11-3 to TRBJ1-2, with TRBD1 matching over 12 bases. Germline-derived CDR1 and CDR2 are SGHNT and YENEEA. This CDR3 is built from 15 residues. The V gene end was trimmed by 5 bases and the J gene end by 12 bases; junction bases not matched to a gene: 13. CDR3 residues: CASSLLGGTGGRDTF. The CDR3 DNA sequence: TGTGCCAGCAGCCTTTTAGGGGGGACAGGGGGCCGTGACACCTTC.

CDR3 DNA sequence: TGTGCCATCACACGCGGGGGAAGCTCCTACGAGCAGTACTTC. It yields the protein CAITRGGSSYEQYF. The rearrangement joins TRBV10-3 to TRBJ2-7; 7 nucleotides match TRBD2. Unmatched junction bases numbered 6, after V lost 7 bases and J lost 0 bases. The CDR3 runs 14 residues. Germline V gene sequence: CDR1 ENHRY, CDR2 SYGVKD.

This clone has more than one count but fewer than ten. The chain's CDR3 is CARGRVTDTQYF. The CDR3 nucleotides are TGTGCCAGAGGGAGGGTCACAGATACGCAGTATTTT. V gene TRBV2 combines with J gene TRBJ2-3, with TRBD2 matching 7 bases. This CDR3 has 12 residues. The junction had 2 bases not matched to a gene; V was cut back by 9 bases and J by 2 bases. Germline V gene sequence: CDR1 SNHLY, CDR2 FYNNEI.

The rearrangement joins TRBV28 to TRBJ1-4; 8 bases match TRBD1. CDR1 is MDHEN, CDR2 SYDVKM, per germline. CDR3 length equals 16 residues. V lost 6 bases, J lost 10 bases, and 16 bases stayed unmatched. CDR3 nucleotide sequence: TGTGCCAGCAGCTCCCCCAAGGGGCAGGGGGCTTCAAAACTGTTTTTT. Translation: CASSSPKGQGASKLFF.

The rearrangement links TRBV11-3 to TRBJ2-5, with TRBD2 matching 8 bases. The ends lost 1 base at V and 2 bases at J; junction bases unmatched: 3. The CDR3 totals 15 residues. Germline lookup yields CDR1 SGHNT and CDR2 YENEEA. In DNA form, the CDR3 reads TGTGCCAGCAGCTTAGTACGGGAGGGACAAGAGACCCAGTACTTC. This sequence encodes CASSLVREGQETQYF.

This clone showed up many times. Read data end 1 residue before the CDR3 end; the end is taken from the germline J gene. The rearrangement uses TRBV10-3 and TRBJ2-5; perhaps TRBD2 as D (5 bases). This CDR3 region has 13 residues. V lost 2 bases, J lost 7 bases, and 11 bases lay in between. From germline, CDR1 is ENHRY and CDR2 SYGVKD. Incomplete CDR3 DNA: TGTGCCATCAGTGAGGTGGCGGGTGGGACCCAGTAC. Amino acid sequence: CAISEVAGGTQY. The CDR3 as a whole reads CAISEVAGGTQYF.

The rearrangement joins TRBV2 to TRBJ2-1, with D unresolved. Trimming removed 5 bases from V and 6 bases from J, with 8 bases in between. The CDR3 covers 12 residues. The germline CDR1 and CDR2 sequences are SNHLY and FYNNEI. CDR3 nucleotide sequence: TGTGCCAGCAGTAAGCAGCGCAATGAGCAGTTCTTC. Its translation: CASSKQRNEQFF.

This clone was counted at least ten times. The genes are TRBV7-6 and TRBJ2-7; 13 bases are shared with TRBD2. J gave up 4 bases and V 3 bases, and 3 bases lay outside the gene matches. The CDR3 runs to 15 residues. Per the germline V gene, CDR1 is SGHVS and CDR2 is FNYEAQ. The CDR3 bases are TGTGCCAGCAGCTTGGGGGGACTAGCGGGATACGAGCAGTACTTC. Its translation is CASSLGGLAGYEQYF.

The chain employs TRBV30 and TRBJ1-4; 7 nucleotides agree with TRBD1. J was trimmed by 4 bases and V by 0 bases; bases with no gene match: 8. The CDR3 length is 16 residues. In germline, CDR1 is GTSNPN, CDR2 SVGIG (reference sequence). The CDR3 here is CAWSVVTGPNNEKLFF. CDR3 coding DNA: TGTGCCTGGAGTGTCGTGACAGGGCCTAATAATGAAAAACTGTTTTTT.

CDR3 coding DNA: TGTGCCAGCAGTCCCTCCGGGGCTCGCACTGAAGCTTTCTTT. Protein product: CASSPSGARTEAFF. V usage is TRBV25-1 and J usage is TRBJ1-1; D perhaps matches TRBD1 (5 bases). Germline V gives CDR1 MGHDK, CDR2 SYGVNS. V dropped 5 bases and J dropped 4 bases, with 14 bases sitting between them. There are 14 residues in the CDR3.

The V gene is TRBV19, the J gene TRBJ1-5, with TRBD1 matching over 7 bases. The CDR3 totals 15 residues. Per the germline V gene, CDR1 is LNHDA and CDR2 is SQIVND (reference sequence). J was trimmed by 2 bases and V by 11 bases; bases with no gene match: 12. The CDR3 bases are TGTGCCGCCAGACCCAGAGGACAGGGCAATCAGCCCCAGCATTTT. Its translation is CAARPRGQGNQPQHF.

This chain connects TRBV28 to TRBJ1-2; weak D call: TRBD1 (5 bases). The CDR3 is 13 amino acids. Trimming removed 2 bases from V and 8 bases from J, with 12 bases in between. CDR1 is MDHEN and CDR2 is SYDVKM in the germline V gene. The CDR3: CASSLGGGRGYTF. The CDR3 DNA reads TGTGCCAGCAGTTTAGGCGGGGGTCGGGGCTACACCTTC.

Ten or more counts support this clone. The rearrangement joins TRBV6-8 to TRBJ2-1; 7 bases are shared with TRBD1. J lost 4 bases, V lost 10 bases, and 10 bases had no gene match. The CDR3 runs 14 residues. The germline V gene has CDR1 MNHGY and CDR2 SAAAGT. The CDR3 region has the DNA TGTGCCATCGCCCTAACAGGGGCGTACAATGAGCAGTTCTTC. Its translation: CAIALTGAYNEQFF.

The sample holds a few counts of this clone. V and J are TRBV28 and TRBJ1-2, with a tentative D call TRBD1 (5 bases). Trimming took 2 bases from V and 5 from J, leaving 6 bases between them. The germline V gene encodes CDR1 MDHEN and CDR2 SYDVKM. The CDR3 spans 12 residues. The DNA of the CDR3 is TGTGCCAGCAGTTTAGAGGGGTATGGCTACACCTTC. Its protein product is CASSLEGYGYTF.

This chain joins TRBV6-8 and TRBJ2-1; TRBD2 agrees at 8 bases. Germline V lookup: CDR1 MNHGY, CDR2 SAAAGT. CDR3 length equals 16 residues. Unmatched junction bases numbered 9, after V lost 5 bases and J lost 3 bases. The CDR3 sequence: CASSRTSFFDYNEQFF. The CDR3 DNA follows: TGTGCCAGCAGTAGGACTAGCTTCTTTGACTACAATGAGCAGTTCTTC.

V and J are TRBV28 and TRBJ1-5, with TRBD1 identical over 8 bases. The germline V gene encodes CDR1 MDHEN and CDR2 SYDVKM. With V trimmed by 3 bases and J by 3 bases, 4 bases remained unmatched. The CDR3 is 15 residues long. CDR3 sequence (DNA): TGTGCCAGCAGTTTCCAGGGGGCTAACAATCAGCCCCAGCATTTT. As protein: CASSFQGANNQPQHF.

The CDR3 region is CASTRQEGNTIYF. In DNA, the CDR3 is TGTGCCAGTACCCGCCAGGAGGGAAACACCATATATTTT. The chain joins TRBV19 to TRBJ1-3; no clear D gene. The germline CDR1 and CDR2 sequences are LNHDA and SQIVND (reference sequence). The CDR3 loop spans 13 amino acids. The germline V and J ends were trimmed by 7 bases and 4 bases, with 11 bases remaining between them.

V and J are TRBV28 and TRBJ1-4; D is unresolved. The CDR3 covers 13 residues. The germline V gene has CDR1 MDHEN and CDR2 SYDVKM. Deletions cut 8 bases from V and 7 bases from J, with 14 bases between. CDR3 nucleotides: TGTGCCAGCTCGGATAGTAGGAGTGAAAAACTGTTTTTT. Protein sequence: CASSDSRSEKLFF. The full variable domain, in which reference TRBV28 and TRBJ1-4 provide the parts outside the CDR3, is DVKVTQSSRYLVKRTGEKVFLECVQDMDHENMFWYRQDPGLGLRLIYFSYDVKMKEKGDIPEGYSVSREKKERFSLILESASTNQTSMYLCASSDSRSEKLFFGSGTQLSVL.

In its sample, this clone was seen a few times. The chain carries TRBV6-8 and TRBJ2-3, with TRBD1 matching over 7 bases. Per the germline V gene, CDR1 is MNHGY and CDR2 is SAAAGT. This CDR3 has 14 residues. The junction had 14 bases not matched to a gene; V was cut back by 7 bases and J by 10 bases. The CDR3 DNA reads as TGTGCCAGCACCTCCAACCCCGGGCAGGGGGCGCAGTATTTT. Translating it yields CASTSNPGQGAQYF.

J is TRBJ1-2 and V is TRBV5-1, with TRBD1 as a possible D gene (6 bases). V shed 2 bases and J shed 8 bases, with 16 bases lying between them. Germline lookup yields CDR1 SGHRS and CDR2 YFSETQ. The CDR3 has 14 amino acids. The CDR3 loop is CASSFAGEVLGYTF. The DNA of the CDR3 is TGCGCCAGCAGCTTCGCAGGGGAGGTATTGGGCTACACCTTC.

This chain uses TRBV23-1 with TRBJ1-5, with D uncertain. TRBV23-1 is assigned to the ORF class and has an uncertain function. V was cut by 3 bases and J by 7 bases, with 10 bases left in between. The CDR3 sequence is 13 residues long. The CDR3 is CASSQQGTQPQHF. The CDR3 region has the DNA TGCGCCAGCAGTCAGCAAGGTACGCAGCCCCAGCATTTT.